The clone carrying this T cell receptor beta chain was recorded many times. What it binds is not known. In TCRdb, the reads were re-called with MiXCR into one record per CDR3 protein. The sample shows some 940,000 distinct CDR3 sequences, less than 35% of them seen only once. The sample comes from a study of T cell repertoires in cytomegalovirus infection. The V and J ends lost 0 bases and 11 bases respectively, with 7 bases between them. Germline assignment: CDR1 SGHVS and CDR2 FQNEAQ. This CDR3 contains 11 residues. Sequenced material: cultured CD8+ T cells from PBMCs, taken from culture after CMV antigen stimulation. The chain recombines TRBV7-8 with TRBJ1-1; D remains unclear. This TCR came from a human donor in good health (CMV status not recorded). Some clones in this sample may be carry-over from other donors' samples. CDR3 sequence: CASSLADGAFF. The CDR3 DNA is TGTGCCAGCAGCTTAGCAGACGGGGCTTTCTTT.